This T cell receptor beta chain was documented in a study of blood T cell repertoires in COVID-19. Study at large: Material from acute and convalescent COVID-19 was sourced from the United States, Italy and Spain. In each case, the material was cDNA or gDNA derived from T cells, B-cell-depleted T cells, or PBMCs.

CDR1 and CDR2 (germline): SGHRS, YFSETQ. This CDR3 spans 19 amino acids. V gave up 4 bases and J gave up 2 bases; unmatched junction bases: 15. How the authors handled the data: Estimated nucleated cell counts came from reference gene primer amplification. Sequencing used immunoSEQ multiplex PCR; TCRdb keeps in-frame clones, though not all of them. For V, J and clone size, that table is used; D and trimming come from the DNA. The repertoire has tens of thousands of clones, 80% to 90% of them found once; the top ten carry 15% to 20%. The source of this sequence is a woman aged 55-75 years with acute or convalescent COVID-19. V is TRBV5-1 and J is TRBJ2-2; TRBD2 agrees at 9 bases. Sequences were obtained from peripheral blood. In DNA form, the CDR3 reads TGCGCCAGCAGCGGGCGAGGAGTAGCGGGGGCGTTAAACACCGGGGAGCTGTTTTTT. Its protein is CASSGRGVAGALNTGELFF.